The 22 T cell receptor beta chains listed next were all sequenced from one sample in a study of blood T cell repertoires in COVID-19. Sequencing used immunoSEQ multiplex PCR; TCRdb keeps in-frame clones, though not all of them. The sample carries some 150,000 clones, 65% to 90% recorded once. The sample taken for sequencing was peripheral blood. These receptors were taken from a woman in her forties or fifties with acute or convalescent COVID-19.

The gene calls are TRBV29-1 and TRBJ1-1; D might be TRBD1 (6 bases). V gave up 1 base and J gave up 0 bases, with 12 bases separating them. Germline V gives CDR1 SQVTM, CDR2 ANQGSEA. This CDR3 is built from 15 residues. The CDR3 is CSVEVGRGMNTEAFF. In nucleotides, the CDR3 is TGCAGCGTTGAAGTAGGGAGGGGGATGAACACTGAAGCTTTCTTT.

The chain has TRBV19 and TRBJ1-5; TRBD1 agrees at 8 bases. This CDR3 region has 13 residues. The V segment lost 10 bases and the J segment 6 bases; nucleotides outside the gene matches: 8. Germline CDR1 reads LNHDA; CDR2 reads SQIVND (reference sequence). In DNA, the CDR3 is TGTGCCACCAACGACAGGGGCACTCAGCCCCAGCATTTT. This sequence encodes CATNDRGTQPQHF.

Here the CDR3 reads CASSQSAVDTQYF. CDR3 nucleotide sequence: TGCGCCAGCAGCCAATCCGCGGTTGATACGCAGTATTTT. The V and J genes are TRBV4-3 and TRBJ2-3; D remains ambiguous. With 2 bases removed from V and 6 bases from J, the gap between germline ends came to 9 bases. The CDR3 covers 13 residues. Germline V gives CDR1 LGHNA, CDR2 YSLEER.

J is TRBJ2-1 and V is TRBV2, with a weak D call TRBD1 (6 bases). Germline CDR1 is SNHLY and CDR2 is FYNNEI. The CDR3 sequence is 16 residues long. V lost 0 bases and J lost 2, with 11 bases in between. CDR3 DNA sequence: TGTGCCAGCAGTGAAGCGCTAGGGGGTACCTACAATGAGCAGTTCTTC. Its translation is CASSEALGGTYNEQFF.

This clone was detected only a few times. The chain employs TRBV5-6 and TRBJ1-2; no definite D call. The CDR3 is made up of 15 amino acids. Trimming left V 6 bases short and J 6 bases short, with 21 bases between. Germline V gives CDR1 SGHDT, CDR2 YYEEEE. The CDR3 is CASTMTDLDRHGYTF. Written as DNA, the CDR3 is TGTGCCAGCACCATGACGGACTTGGATAGACATGGCTACACCTTC.

J is TRBJ1-1 and V is TRBV9, with a tentative D call TRBD1 (5 bases). V lost 4 bases to trimming and J lost 3 bases, with 13 bases between them. This CDR3 region has 14 residues. Germline CDR1 is SGDLS and CDR2 is YYNGEE. The CDR3 DNA reads as TGTGCCAGCAGCCTCACGGGAGGGGACACTGAAGCTTTCTTT. This sequence encodes CASSLTGGDTEAFF.

This chain connects TRBV12-5 to TRBJ2-7; 9 bases map to TRBD1. Germline CDR1 LGHNT, CDR2 FRNRAP. The trim removed 8 bases at V and 2 bases at J, leaving 7 bases unmatched. The CDR3 spans 14 residues. Written as DNA, the CDR3 is TGTGCTAGTCGGACAGGGGATGGCCCCTACGAGCAGTACTTC. It is translated as CASRTGDGPYEQYF.

This clone has more than one count but fewer than ten. This rearrangement joins TRBV11-2 to TRBJ2-5; D possibly corresponds to TRBD2 (5 bases). Germline CDR1 reads SGHAT; CDR2 reads FQNNGV. CDR3 size: 15 residues. Trimming pared 0 bases from V and 4 bases from J, leaving 12 bases between. DNA of the CDR3: TGTGCCAGCAGCTTAGATAGGTTCACTAGAGAGACCCAGTACTTC. Protein: CASSLDRFTRETQYF.

The chain has TRBV7-2 and TRBJ2-5; D is undetermined. Trimming took 5 bases from V and 5 from J, leaving 15 bases between them. Looked up from germline, CDR1 is SGHTA and CDR2 is FQGNSA. The CDR3 extends over 14 amino acids. The CDR3 sequence is CASSLLRSVETQYF. The CDR3 DNA is TGTGCCAGCAGCCTCCTCCGGAGCGTGGAGACCCAGTACTTC.

The chain is built from TRBV7-8 and TRBJ1-1; 11 bases agree with TRBD1. Germline V gene sequence: CDR1 SGHVS, CDR2 FQNEAQ. The CDR3 extends over 15 amino acids. The V segment lost 4 bases and the J segment 4 bases; nucleotides outside the gene matches: 5. The CDR3 coding sequence is TGTGCCAGCAGCTGGACAGGGGGCGGTTTCACTGAAGCTTTCTTT. This encodes CASSWTGGGFTEAFF.

The sample holds one count of this clone. This chain uses TRBV7-2 with TRBJ2-1, with 8 bases identical to TRBD2. The junction had 12 bases not matched to a gene; V was cut back by 5 bases and J by 6 bases. The CDR3 extends over 16 amino acids. CDR1 is SGHTA and CDR2 is FQGNSA in the germline V gene. The CDR3 reads CASSPPGLVSANEQFF. As DNA, the CDR3 is TGTGCCAGCAGCCCGCCGGGACTAGTTTCCGCCAATGAGCAGTTCTTC.

J is TRBJ2-7 and V is TRBV13; TRBD1 aligns across 9 bases. CDR3 size: 15 residues. Germline CDR1 and CDR2: PRHDT and FYEKMQ (reference sequence). J gave up 1 base and V 5 bases, and 6 bases lay outside the gene matches. The CDR3 is CASSNAGTGSYEQYF. CDR3 DNA: TGTGCCAGCAGCAATGCCGGGACAGGGTCCTACGAGCAGTACTTC.

The gene calls are TRBV7-3 and TRBJ1-1, with D tentatively TRBD1 (5 bases). Per germline, CDR1 SGHTA and CDR2 FQGTGA. The ends were cut back, 2 bases at V and 3 bases at J, with 7 bases in the middle. The CDR3 contains 13 residues. Here the CDR3 DNA reads TGTGCCAGCAGCTTATGGGGCTACACTGAAGCTTTCTTT. Its protein product is CASSLWGYTEAFF.

The V gene is TRBV28, the J gene TRBJ2-3, with a tentative D call TRBD1 (5 bases). The ends were cut back, 6 bases at V and 3 bases at J, with 19 bases in the middle. Germline loops: CDR1 MDHEN, CDR2 SYDVKM. CDR3 length equals 16 residues. CDR3 region: CASSPQTGRLTDTQYF. For the CDR3, the DNA is TGTGCCAGCAGCCCTCAAACAGGAAGGTTGACAGATACGCAGTATTTT.

This chain joins TRBV5-8 and TRBJ2-1; no firm D call. Germline V lookup: CDR1 SGHTS, CDR2 YDEGEE. The length of the CDR3 is 11 residues. The ends were cut back, 4 bases at V and 7 bases at J, with 6 bases in the middle. The CDR3 here is CASSTPNEQFF. The CDR3 nucleotides are TGTGCCAGCAGCACTCCAAATGAGCAGTTCTTC.

V gene TRBV6-6 combines with J gene TRBJ2-7; D is undetermined. The CDR3 spans 12 residues. The germline V gene has CDR1 MNHNY and CDR2 SVGAGI (reference sequence). Trimming removed 5 bases at V and 4 bases at J, with 9 bases between. The CDR3 DNA reads TGTGCCAGCAGTACCTCTAGATACGAGCAGTACTTC. Translating gives CASSTSRYEQYF.

In nucleotides, the CDR3 is TGTGCCAGCAGTTTAGCGGGAGGGCTCGAGCAGTACTTC. Encoded protein: CASSLAGGLEQYF. The chain uses TRBV5-4 and TRBJ2-7, with TRBD2 matching over 11 bases. The germline gives CDR1 SGHNT, CDR2 YYREEE (reference sequence). The CDR3 contains 13 residues. V dropped 5 bases and J dropped 6; count of bases not matched to a gene: 4.

The chain links TRBV7-9 to TRBJ2-3; D unclear. Trimming pared 2 bases from V and 2 bases from J, leaving 2 bases between. Germline V gives CDR1 SEHNR, CDR2 FQNEAQ (reference sequence). The CDR3 spans 12 residues. CDR3 sequence: CASSLHTDTQYF. CDR3 nucleotide sequence: TGTGCCAGCAGCTTACACACAGATACGCAGTATTTT. Supplemented by reference TRBV7-9 and TRBJ2-3, the full variable domain reads DTGVSQNPRHKITKRGQNVTFRCDPISEHNRLYWYRQTLGQGPEFLTYFQNEAQLEKSRLLSDRFSAERPKGSFSTLEIQRTEQGDSAMYLCASSLHTDTQYFGPGTRLTVL.

This clone was picked up a small number of times. The chain employs TRBV7-2 and TRBJ2-5; 9 bases match TRBD2. Germline lookup yields CDR1 SGHTA and CDR2 FQGNSA. Trimming removed 1 base from V and 2 bases from J; junction bases left unmatched: 5. The CDR3 length is 16 residues. CDR3 in amino acids: CASSLGGAGGQETQYF. The CDR3 DNA is TGTGCCAGCAGCTTAGGGGGAGCGGGGGGACAAGAGACCCAGTACTTC.

V gene TRBV7-9 combines with J gene TRBJ2-3, with 13 nucleotides matching TRBD2. Germline assignment: CDR1 SEHNR and CDR2 FQNEAQ (reference sequence). The V gene end was trimmed by 5 bases and the J gene end by 5 bases; junction bases not matched to a gene: 7. CDR3 size: 16 residues. This CDR3 reads CASSVGLAGVLDTQYF. For the CDR3, the DNA is TGTGCCAGCAGCGTCGGACTAGCGGGAGTTTTAGATACGCAGTATTTT.

Only one count was recorded for this clone. This chain links TRBV5-5 with TRBJ1-5; the match to TRBD1 covers 7 bases. Germline loops: CDR1 SGHKS, CDR2 YYEKEE (reference sequence). The CDR3 consists of 14 residues. The J segment lost 5 bases and the V segment lost 1 base, leaving 3 bases of the junction unmatched. The CDR3 here is CASSLTGEYQPQHF. Here the CDR3 DNA reads TGTGCCAGCAGCTTGACAGGGGAATATCAGCCCCAGCATTTT.

This clone was counted once. The V and J genes are TRBV6-6 and TRBJ2-1, with 10 positions matching TRBD2. The length of the CDR3 is 13 residues. The V gene's germline CDR1 is MNHNY and CDR2 SVGAGI (reference sequence). The ends lost 11 bases at V and 8 bases at J; junction bases unmatched: 9. CDR3 sequence reads: CAATSGTNYEQFF. CDR3 in DNA: TGTGCCGCTACTAGCGGGACTAACTATGAGCAGTTCTTC.